Each of the 17 T cell receptor delta chains below was sequenced from the same sample in a study of delta chains in infants with herpesvirus infections. Reverse transcription of PBMC RNA used primers specific for the gamma and delta chains. TCRdb reanalyzed the RT-PCR reads using CATT. Counted here are just under 800 delta-chain clones, 15% to 19% occurring once; the ten biggest clones make up over 9.5%. The source was peripheral blood, collected at time point 1 of longitudinal follow-up. Receptor source: a human donor who was a Ugandan infant, either HIV-exposed or HIV-unexposed (not recorded which).

This chain joins TRDV2 and TRDJ1; TRDD3 matches 12 bases. Here the J gene came from matching the DNA to germline, since TCRdb omits it. After removal of 3 bases from V and 0 bases from J, the junction contained 10 bases not matched to a gene. The CDR3 covers 18 residues. CDR1 is GEAIGNYY and CDR2 is EKD in the germline V gene. CDR3 in amino acids: CACDGYWGIPCYTDKLIF. DNA of the CDR3: TGTGCCTGTGACGGGTACTGGGGGATACCCTGTTACACCGATAAACTCATCTTT.

This clone qualifies as medium-sized. CDR3 sequence reads: CALGELMVEGSTPYTDKLIF. For the CDR3, the DNA is TGTGCTCTTGGGGAATTGATGGTCGAGGGGTCTACCCCCTACACCGATAAACTCATCTTT. The chain couples TRDV1 to TRDJ1; no clear D. V dropped 2 bases and J dropped 0 bases, with 25 bases sitting between them. Germline-derived CDR1 and CDR2 are TSWWSYY and QGS. The CDR3 sequence is 20 residues long.

This clone qualifies as large. The V call is TRAV38-2/DV8, the J call TRDJ1, with 12 positions matching TRDD3. The CDR3 totals 15 residues. V trimming: 6 bases; J trimming: 5 bases; junction bases outside the gene matches: 8. Germline assignment: CDR1 TSESDYY and CDR2 QEAYKQQN. The CDR3 DNA reads TGTGCTTATACAGCTACTGGGGGATACTCGGATAAACTCATCTTT. It specifies CAYTATGGYSDKLIF.

With respect to this clone: A read error likely explains this, since a far larger clone differs by one base. V is TRDV2 and J is TRDJ2; 7 nucleotides match TRDD3. The J gene was missing in TCRdb and was found by matching the end of the DNA to germline. V lost 3 bases, J lost 1 base, and 10 bases stayed unmatched. Germline loops: CDR1 GEAIGNYY, CDR2 EKD. CDR3 size: 17 residues. CDR3 protein: CACDPVGRGYLTAQLFF. DNA of the CDR3: TGTGCCTGTGACCCCGTCGGCAGGGGATATTTGACAGCACAACTCTTCTTT.

This clone was recorded once. A single base is all that separates this from a far larger clone, so a read error is likely. This rearrangement joins TRDV2 to TRDJ1; 12 nucleotides agree with TRDD3. TCRdb lists no J gene, so it was determined here by aligning the DNA to germline. Germline CDR1 GEAIGNYY, CDR2 EKD. This CDR3 spans 16 amino acids. This CDR3 is CACDTVWGIRTDKLIF. In DNA, the CDR3 is TGTGCGTGTGACACCGTCTGGGGGATACGCACCGATAAACTCATCTTT.

This clone is labeled medium-sized (0.01 to 0.1%). The chain recombines TRAV29/DV5 with TRDJ2; D is unclear. CDR3 length equals 14 residues. The V gene's germline CDR1 is NSMFDY and CDR2 ISSIKDK. The V end was cut by 1 base, the J end by 8 bases, with 15 bases between. CDR3 nucleotides: TGTGCAGCAAGCAAGGGTCTGTCCAGGGCACAACTCTTCTTT. This translates into CAASKGLSRAQLFF.

On this clone: This likely came from a read error, as a far larger clone is one base away. The chain couples TRDV2 to TRDJ1; 9 positions agree with TRDD3. TCRdb offers no J gene call, so here the DNA was matched to germline to obtain one. With V trimmed by 0 bases and J by 0 bases, 19 bases remained unmatched. Germline lookup yields CDR1 GEAIGNYY and CDR2 EKD. The CDR3 is 21 residues long. The CDR3, as DNA: TGTGCCTGTGACACCGGACCTGGTTTAACACTGGGGGACCCATACACCGATAAACTCATCTTT. This encodes CACDTGPGLTLGDPYTDKLIF.

As for this clone: This is likely an artifact of a read error, given a far larger clone one base away. The chain uses TRDV2 and TRDJ2, with TRDD3 matching 10 bases. V trimming: 1 base; J trimming: 1 base; junction bases outside the gene matches: 8. CDR3 length: 18 amino acids. The germline V gene has CDR1 GEAIGNYY and CDR2 EKD. The CDR3 is CACDTLVLGDVLTAQLFF. For the CDR3, the DNA is TGTGCCTGTGACACATTAGTACTGGGGGATGTTTTGACAGCACAACTCTTCTTT.

The chain has TRDV2 and TRDJ1; a weak D match, TRDD3 (6 bases). As TCRdb names no J gene, one was assigned here on the basis of a DNA match to germline. V was cut by 1 base and J by 0 bases, with 17 bases left in between. CDR1 GEAIGNYY and CDR2 EKD come from the germline V gene. The CDR3 is made up of 17 amino acids. The CDR3 region has the DNA TGTGCCTGTGACACTCTGGGGAGAGGGATCTACACCGATAAACTCATCTTT. This codes for CACDTLGRGIYTDKLIF.

A few counts support this clone. A read error is the likely source, as a far larger clone sits one nucleotide away. The J gene is TRDJ3, the V gene TRDV1; D is perhaps TRDD3 (6 bases). The V gene's germline CDR1 is TSWWSYY and CDR2 QGS. CDR3 length: 24 amino acids. Trimming took off 0 bases at V and 0 bases at J, with 27 bases between the two ends. For the CDR3, the DNA is TGTGCTCTTGGGGAACTGGCTCCTGCGGGGTGGGGGCCCACCGCCTCCTGGGACACCCGACAGATGTTTTTC. Protein sequence: CALGELAPAGWGPTASWDTRQMFF.

On this clone: A far larger clone differs by one base, so this is likely a read error. For the V gene the call is TRDV2; the J gene has no call; the listed D gene, TRDD3, was not tested against the DNA. Germline V gives CDR1 GEAIGNYY, CDR2 EKD. This CDR3 region has 21 residues. The CDR3 DNA is TGTGCCTGTGACCCTACTGGGGGATACGACTCTTACTCCTGGGACACCCGACAGATGTTTTTT. It is translated as CACDPTGGYDSYSWDTRQMFF.

This clone was recorded a few times. A read error may be the cause here, since a much bigger clone is one base away. The V and J genes are TRDV2 and TRDJ2; 11 nucleotides line up with TRDD3. In the absence of a J gene in TCRdb, the DNA was matched to germline to assign it here. Germline loops: CDR1 GEAIGNYY, CDR2 EKD. This CDR3 contains 18 residues. CDR3 loop: CACDVLGDSPSLAAQLFF. The CDR3 nucleotides are TGTGCCTGTGACGTACTGGGGGATAGCCCCTCTTTGGCAGCACAACTCTTCTTT.

This clone rates as large. The chain employs TRDV1 and TRDJ1; the D gene is possibly TRDD2 (8 bases). The CDR3 totals 23 residues. With 0 bases removed from V and 7 bases from J, the gap between germline ends came to 39 bases. Germline CDR1 and CDR2: TSWWSYY and QGS. CDR3 residues: CALGELVPHFLRLGIGEFVKLIF. DNA for the CDR3: TGTGCTCTTGGGGAACTTGTCCCCCACTTCCTACGATTGGGGATAGGGGAGTTCGTTAAACTCATCTTT.

This clone was counted only a few times. A much more abundant neighbour one base away suggests this may be a read error. The identical CDR3 is also encoded by other nucleotide sequences in the sample. CDR3 region: CACDTWGMNSWDTRQMFF. CDR3 nucleotides: TGTGCCTGTGACACCTGGGGGATGAATTCCTGGGACACTCGACAGATGTTTTTC. The V gene is TRDV2, the J gene TRDJ3, with 8 positions matching TRDD3. CDR1 and CDR2 (germline): GEAIGNYY, EKD. CDR3 length: 18 residues.

With regard to this clone: It differs at one base from a far larger clone, so likely a read error. The V and J genes are TRDV1 and TRDJ1; no definite D call. Germline matching of the DNA provided the J gene here, since TCRdb leaves it blank. CDR1 is TSWWSYY and CDR2 is QGS in the germline V gene. CDR3 length: 16 amino acids. V was trimmed by 0 bases and J by 0 bases, leaving 11 bases between them. The CDR3 DNA follows: TGTGCTCTTGGGGAACTAGAAGAGGGCTACACCGATAAACTCATCTTT. Its protein is CALGELEEGYTDKLIF.

By sample share, this clone is large. V usage is TRDV1 and J usage is TRDJ1; 7 nucleotides match TRDD3. The CDR3 runs 19 residues. Germline lookup yields CDR1 TSWWSYY and CDR2 QGS. With 6 bases clipped from V and 0 bases from J, the junction kept 19 bases outside the gene matches. CDR3 in DNA: TGTGCTCTTGGACCCTCCCTCCTAGAGGGGGGATTTTACACCGATAAACTCATCTTT. Translating it yields CALGPSLLEGGFYTDKLIF.

There are a few counts of this clone. A far larger clone is one nucleotide away, so this likely arose from a read error. This same CDR3 is encoded by further DNA sequences in the sample. CDR3 protein: CALGEGGFLTWGYQEYTDKLIF. As DNA, the CDR3 is TGTGCTCTTGGGGAAGGGGGCTTTCTGACCTGGGGATACCAGGAGTACACCGATAAACTCATCTTT. V is TRDV1 and J is TRDJ1, with TRDD3 matching 8 bases. Trimming cost V 2 bases and J 0 bases; bases outside gene matches: 23. The CDR3 runs to 22 residues. CDR1 and CDR2 from the germline V gene are TSWWSYY and QGS.